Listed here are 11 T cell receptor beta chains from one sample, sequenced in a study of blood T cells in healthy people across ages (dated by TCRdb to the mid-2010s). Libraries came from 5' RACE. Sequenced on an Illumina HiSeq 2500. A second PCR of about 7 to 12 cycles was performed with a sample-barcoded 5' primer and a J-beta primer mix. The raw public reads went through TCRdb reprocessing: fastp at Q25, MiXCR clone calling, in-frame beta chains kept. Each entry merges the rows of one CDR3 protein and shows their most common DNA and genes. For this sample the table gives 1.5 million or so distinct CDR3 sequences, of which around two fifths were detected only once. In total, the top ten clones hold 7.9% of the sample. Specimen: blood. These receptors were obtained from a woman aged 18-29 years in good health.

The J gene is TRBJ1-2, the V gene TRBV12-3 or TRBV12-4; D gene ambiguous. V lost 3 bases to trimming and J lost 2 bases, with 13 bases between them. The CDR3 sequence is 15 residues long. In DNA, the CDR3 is TGTGCCAGCAGTTTTTCTGGTCGCACAAACTATGGCTACACCTTC. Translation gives CASSFSGRTNYGYTF.

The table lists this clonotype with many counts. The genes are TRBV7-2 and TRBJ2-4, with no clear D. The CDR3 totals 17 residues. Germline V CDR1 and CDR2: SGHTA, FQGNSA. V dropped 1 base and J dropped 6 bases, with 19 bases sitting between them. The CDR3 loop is CASSLGPRPQPGNIQYF. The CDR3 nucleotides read TGTGCCAGCAGCTTAGGACCGCGACCCCAACCAGGAAACATTCAGTACTTC.

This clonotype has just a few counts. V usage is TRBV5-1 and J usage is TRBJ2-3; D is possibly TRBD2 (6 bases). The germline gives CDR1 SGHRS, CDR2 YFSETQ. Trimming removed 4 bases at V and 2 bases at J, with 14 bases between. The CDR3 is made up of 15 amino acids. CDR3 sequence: CASSLGGDTTDTQYF. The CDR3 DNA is TGCGCCAGCAGCCTCGGCGGGGATACCACAGATACGCAGTATTTT.

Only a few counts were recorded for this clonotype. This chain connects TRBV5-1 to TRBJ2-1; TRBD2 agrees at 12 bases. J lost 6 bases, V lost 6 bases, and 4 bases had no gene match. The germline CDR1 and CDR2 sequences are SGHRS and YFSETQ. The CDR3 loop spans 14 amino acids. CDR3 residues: CASKRTSGANEQFF. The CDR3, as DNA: TGCGCCAGCAAAAGGACTAGCGGGGCCAATGAGCAGTTCTTC.

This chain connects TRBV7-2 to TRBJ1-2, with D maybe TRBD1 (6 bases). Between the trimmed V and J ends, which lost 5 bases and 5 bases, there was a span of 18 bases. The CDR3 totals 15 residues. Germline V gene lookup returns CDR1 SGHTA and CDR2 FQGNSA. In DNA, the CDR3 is TGTGCCAGCAGCCCCAGACAGGTCCCTCTGTATGGCTACACCTTC. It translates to CASSPRQVPLYGYTF.

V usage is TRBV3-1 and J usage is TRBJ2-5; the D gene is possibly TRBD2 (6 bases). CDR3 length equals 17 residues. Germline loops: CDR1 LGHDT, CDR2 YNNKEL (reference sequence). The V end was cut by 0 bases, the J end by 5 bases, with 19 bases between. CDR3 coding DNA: TGTGCCAGCAGCCAAGATCTAGGGGCGGGGCTAGGGGAGACCCAGTACTTC. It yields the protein CASSQDLGAGLGETQYF.

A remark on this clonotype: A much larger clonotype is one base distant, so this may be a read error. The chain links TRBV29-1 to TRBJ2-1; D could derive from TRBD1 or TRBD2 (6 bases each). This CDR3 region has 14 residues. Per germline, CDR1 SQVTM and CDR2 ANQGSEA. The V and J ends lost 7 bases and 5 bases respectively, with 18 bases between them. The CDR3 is CSANDGGTNNEQFF. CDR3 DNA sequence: TGCAGCGCCAATGACGGGGGCACTAACAATGAGCAGTTCTTC.

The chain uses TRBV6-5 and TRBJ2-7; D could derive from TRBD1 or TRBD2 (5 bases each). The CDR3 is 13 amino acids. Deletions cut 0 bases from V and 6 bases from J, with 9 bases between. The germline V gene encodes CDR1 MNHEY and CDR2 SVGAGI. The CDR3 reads CASSYSEGSEQYF. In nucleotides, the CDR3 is TGTGCCAGCAGTTACTCTGAGGGGTCCGAGCAGTACTTC.

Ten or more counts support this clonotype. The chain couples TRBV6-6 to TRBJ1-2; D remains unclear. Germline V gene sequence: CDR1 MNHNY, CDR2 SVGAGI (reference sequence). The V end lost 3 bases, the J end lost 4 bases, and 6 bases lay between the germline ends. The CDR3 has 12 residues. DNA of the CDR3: TGTGCCAGCAGTTATTCCTCCTATGGCTACACCTTC. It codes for CASSYSSYGYTF.

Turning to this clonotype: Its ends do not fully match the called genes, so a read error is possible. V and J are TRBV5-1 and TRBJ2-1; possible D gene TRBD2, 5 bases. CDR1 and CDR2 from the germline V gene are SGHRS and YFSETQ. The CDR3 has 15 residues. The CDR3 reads CAGSLREPPSNEQFF. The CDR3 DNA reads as TGCGCCGGCAGCCTACGGGAACCTCCTTCCAATGAGCAGTTCTTC.

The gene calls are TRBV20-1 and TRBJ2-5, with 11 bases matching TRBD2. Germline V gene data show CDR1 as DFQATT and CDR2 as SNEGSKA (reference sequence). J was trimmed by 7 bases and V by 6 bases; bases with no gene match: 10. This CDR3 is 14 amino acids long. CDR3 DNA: TGCAGTGCCGAGACTAGCGGGGCCCCCGGGACCCAGTACTTC. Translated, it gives CSAETSGAPGTQYF.